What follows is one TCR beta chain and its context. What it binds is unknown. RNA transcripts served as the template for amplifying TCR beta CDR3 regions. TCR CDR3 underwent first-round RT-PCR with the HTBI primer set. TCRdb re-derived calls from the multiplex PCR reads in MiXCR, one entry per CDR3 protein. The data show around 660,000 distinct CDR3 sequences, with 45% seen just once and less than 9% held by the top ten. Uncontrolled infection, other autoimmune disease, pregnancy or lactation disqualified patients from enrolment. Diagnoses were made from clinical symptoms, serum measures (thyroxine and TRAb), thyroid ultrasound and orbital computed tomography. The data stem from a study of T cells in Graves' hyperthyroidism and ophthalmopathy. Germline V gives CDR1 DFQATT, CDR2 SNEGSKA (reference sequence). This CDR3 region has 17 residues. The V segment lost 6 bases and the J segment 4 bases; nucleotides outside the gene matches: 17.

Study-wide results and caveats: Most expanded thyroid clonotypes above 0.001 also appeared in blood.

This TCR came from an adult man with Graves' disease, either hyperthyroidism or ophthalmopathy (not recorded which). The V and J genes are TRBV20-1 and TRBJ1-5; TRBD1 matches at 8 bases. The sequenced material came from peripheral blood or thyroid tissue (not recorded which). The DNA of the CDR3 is TGCAGTGCCCTAGGGGCGGGGACAGGTTTAAGTAATCAGCCCCAGCATTTT. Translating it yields CSALGAGTGLSNQPQHF.